The entry below gives a single T cell receptor beta chain sequence along with its context. Recruited during active infection, patients (from Seattle) were subsequently followed longitudinally. Some clones are missing from TCRdb's copy, which holds only in-frame ones; the method was immunoSEQ multiplex PCR. The sample holds about 370,000 clones, about 89% seen once. The sample belongs to a study of blood T cell repertoires in COVID-19. As for the study in general: In each case, the material was cDNA or gDNA derived from T cells, B-cell-depleted T cells, or PBMCs.

The CDR3 totals 15 residues. Trimming removed 4 bases at V and 6 bases at J, with 16 bases between. Germline V gene data show CDR1 as SGDLS and CDR2 as YYNGEE. The material sequenced was peripheral blood. The clonotype comes from a young woman with COVID-19, enrolled during active disease. The chain couples TRBV9 to TRBJ2-2; weak D call: TRBD2 (7 bases). CDR3 in amino acids: CASSPGGPRAGELFF. The DNA for the CDR3 is TGTGCCAGCAGCCCGGGGGGCCCGAGGGCCGGGGAGCTGTTTTTT. The variable domain in full, completed from reference TRBV9 and TRBJ2-2, reads DSGVTQTPKHLITATGQRVTLRCSPRSGDLSVYWYQQSLDQGLQFLIQYYNGEERAKGNILERFSAQQFPDLHSELNLSSLELGDSALYFCASSPGGPRAGELFFGEGSRLTVL.